Listed below are T cell receptor beta chains from one sample, sequenced in a study of CD4+ T cells in melanoma. This table comes from immunoSEQ multiplex PCR, and its TCRdb copy is limited to in-frame clones, with some not included. This sample has 52,000 or so clones, with more than 60% found just once. Sequenced: tumor tissue. All receptors come from a human donor with melanoma. Both conserved end residues are part of each CDR3. Fields, in order: V gene, clone size, D gene, J gene, CDR3 protein, CDR3 DNA. A D gene is named only where the DNA matches it firmly. Size is omitted from some rows. Given values are once, few, many or a class for expanded clones.

TRBV28	.	.	TRBJ1-4	CASSLSRGGEKLFF	TGTGCCAGCAGTTTATCCAGGGGCGGGGAAAAACTGTTTTTT
TRBV27	once	.	TRBJ1-1	CASSSTEWTEAFF	TGTGCCAGCAGTTCCACAGAGTGGACTGAAGCTTTCTTT
TRBV6-1	.	TRBD2	TRBJ2-7	CASSELASGNEQYF	TGTGCCAGCAGTGAACTAGCTAGCGGAAACGAGCAGTACTTC
TRBV27	.	TRBD1	TRBJ2-7	CASRLTGGNEQYF	TGTGCCAGCAGGTTGACAGGGGGCAACGAGCAGTACTTC
TRBV4-1	.	TRBD2	TRBJ2-5	CASSQVTSVETQYF	TGCGCCAGCAGCCAAGTGACTAGCGTTGAGACCCAGTACTTC
TRBV14	.	TRBD1	TRBJ2-7	CASSRRDRNYEQYF	TGTGCCAGCAGCCGCCGGGACAGGAATTACGAGCAGTACTTC
TRBV19	.	TRBD1	TRBJ2-7	CASSQLGTGTYEQYF	TGTGCCAGTAGTCAACTGGGGACAGGGACCTACGAGCAGTACTTC
TRBV2	.	.	TRBJ2-7	CASSVLQAYEQYF	TGTGCCAGCAGTGTCCTTCAGGCGTACGAGCAGTACTTC
TRBV7-9	.	TRBD1	TRBJ1-1	CASSLDRGRTEAFF	TGTGCCAGCAGCTTGGACAGGGGGAGAACTGAAGCTTTCTTT
TRBV25-1	.	.	TRBJ1-6	CASSEEGGRSPLHF	TGTGCCAGCAGTGAAGAGGGGGGTCGATCACCCCTCCACTTT
TRBV28	.	.	TRBJ2-7	CASSTQGREQYF	TGTGCCAGCAGTACACAGGGCCGGGAGCAGTACTTC
TRBV9	.	.	TRBJ2-5	CASSPRGSQETQYF	TGTGCCAGCAGCCCACGAGGGTCCCAAGAGACCCAGTACTTC
TRBV2	many	TRBD1	TRBJ1-5	CASSEHGDRRQNQPQHF	TGTGCCAGCAGTGAACATGGGGACAGGCGACAAAATCAGCCCCAGCATTTT
TRBV7-9	.	.	TRBJ2-5	CASQGGRETQYF	TGTGCCAGTCAGGGGGGGAGAGAGACCCAGTACTTC
TRBV5-1	.	TRBD1	TRBJ1-2	CASSWDSTGLRGYTF	TGCGCCAGCAGCTGGGATTCGACAGGGTTGAGAGGCTACACCTTC
TRBV6-5	.	.	TRBJ2-3	CASSYIRGQGDTQYF	TGTGCCAGCAGTTACATCCGGGGGCAGGGAGATACGCAGTATTTT
TRBV5-6	.	.	TRBJ1-1	CASSFQGNTEAFF	TGTGCCAGCAGCTTCCAGGGCAACACTGAAGCTTTCTTT
TRBV30	.	.	TRBJ2-5	CAWSWGRTSQETQYF	TGTGCCTGGAGTTGGGGTAGGACGTCCCAAGAGACCCAGTACTTC
TRBV15	.	.	TRBJ2-5	CATSIRGAGMYQETQYF	TGTGCCACCAGCATCCGGGGGGCAGGGATGTACCAAGAGACCCAGTACTTC
TRBV5-1	few	.	TRBJ1-1	CASSIGTGEAFF	TGCGCCAGCAGCATTGGGACGGGGGAAGCTTTCTTT
TRBV7-9	.	TRBD1	TRBJ2-7	CASSLDGTGSSYEQYF	TGTGCCAGCAGCTTGGATGGGACAGGTAGTTCCTACGAGCAGTACTTC
TRBV13	.	.	TRBJ2-5	CASSLLDGQETQYF	TGTGCCAGCAGCTTATTGGACGGCCAAGAGACCCAGTACTTC